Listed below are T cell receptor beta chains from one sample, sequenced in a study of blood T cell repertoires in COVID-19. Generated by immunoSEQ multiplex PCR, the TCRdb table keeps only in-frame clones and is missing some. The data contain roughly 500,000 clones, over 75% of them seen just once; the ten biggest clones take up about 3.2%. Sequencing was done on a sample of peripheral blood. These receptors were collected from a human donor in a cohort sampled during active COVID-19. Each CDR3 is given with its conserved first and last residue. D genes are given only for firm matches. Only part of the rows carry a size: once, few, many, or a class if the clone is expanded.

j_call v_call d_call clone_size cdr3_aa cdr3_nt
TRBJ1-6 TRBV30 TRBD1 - CASTTPGQGNSPLHF TGTGCCTCAACAACCCCGGGACAGGGGAATTCACCCCTCCACTTT
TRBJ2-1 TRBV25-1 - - CASIPQAPGEQFF TGTGCCAGCATTCCACAGGCTCCGGGTGAGCAGTTCTTC
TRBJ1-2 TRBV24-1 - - CATSDSFNYGYTF TGTGCCACCAGTGATTCCTTTAACTATGGCTACACCTTC
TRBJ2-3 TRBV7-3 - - CASSLDGRPYSTDTQYF TGTGCCAGCAGCTTAGATGGGAGGCCCTACTCCACAGATACGCAGTATTTT
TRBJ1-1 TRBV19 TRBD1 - CASTRDRENTEAFF TGTGCCAGTACCAGGGACAGGGAGAACACTGAAGCTTTCTTT
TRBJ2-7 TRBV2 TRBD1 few CASSADRESNEQYF TGTGCCAGCAGTGCAGACAGGGAATCAAACGAGCAGTACTTC
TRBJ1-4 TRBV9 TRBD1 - CASSVGTGDNEKLFF TGTGCCAGCAGCGTGGGGACAGGGGATAATGAAAAACTGTTTTTT
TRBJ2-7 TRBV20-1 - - CSASWGLYEQYF TGCAGTGCTAGTTGGGGGCTCTACGAGCAGTACTTC
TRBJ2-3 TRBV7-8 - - CASSTYRVGTDTQYF TGTGCCAGCAGCACCTACAGGGTTGGTACAGATACGCAGTATTTT
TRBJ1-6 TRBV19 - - CASSIGPNSPLHF TGTGCCAGTAGTATCGGTCCCAATTCACCCCTCCACTTT
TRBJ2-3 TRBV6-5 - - CASTGQFLTDTQYF TGTGCCAGCACAGGACAGTTCCTCACAGATACGCAGTATTTT
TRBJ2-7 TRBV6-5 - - CASSYSRGAPGEQYF TGTGCCAGCAGTTACTCAAGGGGCGCCCCTGGGGAGCAGTACTTC
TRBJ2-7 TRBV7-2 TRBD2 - CASSLFRTRDVEQYF TGTGCCAGCAGCTTATTCAGGACTAGGGATGTCGAGCAGTACTTC
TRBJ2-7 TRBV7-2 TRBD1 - CASSSGTGVAYEQYF TGTGCCAGCAGCTCCGGGACAGGGGTGGCCTACGAGCAGTACTTC
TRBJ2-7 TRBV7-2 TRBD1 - CASSSQGAAYEQYF TGTGCCAGCAGCTCCCAGGGGGCGGCCTACGAGCAGTACTTC
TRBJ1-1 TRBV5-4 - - CASSPIRGTEAFF TGTGCCAGCAGCCCCATCCGGGGAACTGAAGCTTTCTTT
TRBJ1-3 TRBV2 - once CASRDSNPGNTIYF TGTGCCAGCAGGGACAGTAATCCTGGAAACACCATATATTTT
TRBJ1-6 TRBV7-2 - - CASSPQRNSPLHF TGTGCCAGCAGCCCTCAGAGGAATTCACCCCTCCACTTT
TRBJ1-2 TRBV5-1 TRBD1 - CASSPGGGQLKLGYTF TGCGCCAGCAGCCCCGGGGGGGGACAGCTAAAGCTTGGCTACACCTTC
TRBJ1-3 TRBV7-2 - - CASSLVGASSGNTIYF TGTGCCAGCAGCTTAGTAGGAGCTTCCTCTGGAAACACCATATATTTT
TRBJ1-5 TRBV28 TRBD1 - CASSPGDSPRASNQPQHF TGTGCCAGCAGCCCCGGGGACAGCCCCAGGGCTAGCAATCAGCCCCAGCATTTT
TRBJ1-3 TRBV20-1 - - CSAGTGNTIYF TGCAGTGCTGGCACCGGAAACACCATATATTTT
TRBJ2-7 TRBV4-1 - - CASSQGRQSTYEQYF TGCGCCAGCAGCCAAGGCCGACAAAGCACCTACGAGCAGTACTTC
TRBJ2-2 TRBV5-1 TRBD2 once CASSPDLAGASTGELFF TGCGCCAGCAGCCCCGACCTCGCGGGAGCGAGCACCGGGGAGCTGTTTTTT
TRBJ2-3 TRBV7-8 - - CASRRGGTDTQYF TGTGCCAGCAGAAGGGGCGGCACAGATACGCAGTATTTT
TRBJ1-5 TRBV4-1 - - CASSPGRENQPQHF TGCGCCAGCAGCCCGGGGAGGGAGAATCAGCCCCAGCATTTT
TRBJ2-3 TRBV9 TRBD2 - CASSTPSGGTDTQYF TGTGCCAGCAGCACCCCTAGCGGGGGCACAGATACGCAGTATTTT
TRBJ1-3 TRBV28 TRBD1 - CASSSGQGADTIYF TGTGCCAGCAGTTCGGGACAGGGGGCGGACACCATATATTTT
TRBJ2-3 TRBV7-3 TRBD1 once CASSLGTGKTDTQYF TGTGCCAGCAGCCTAGGGACAGGGAAGACAGATACGCAGTATTTT
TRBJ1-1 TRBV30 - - CAWTNGGETEAFF TGTGCCTGGACCAACGGGGGGGAGACTGAAGCTTTCTTT
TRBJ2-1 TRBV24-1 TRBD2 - CATSDSGLALNEQFF TGTGCCACCAGTGATTCAGGACTAGCGTTGAATGAGCAGTTCTTC
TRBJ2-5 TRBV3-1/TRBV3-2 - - CASSHQGRGETQYF TGTGCCAGCAGCCACCAGGGGCGCGGAGAGACCCAGTACTTC
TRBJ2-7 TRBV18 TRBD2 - CASSQRGLAGGSYEQYF TGTGCCAGCTCCCAAAGGGGACTAGCGGGAGGGTCGTACGAGCAGTACTTC
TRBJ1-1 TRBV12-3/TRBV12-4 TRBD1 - CASSVRQGARAFF TGTGCCAGCAGCGTGAGGCAGGGGGCGCGGGCTTTCTTT
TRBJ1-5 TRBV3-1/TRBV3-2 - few CASSPDRYQPQHF TGTGCCAGCAGCCCGGACAGATATCAGCCCCAGCATTTT
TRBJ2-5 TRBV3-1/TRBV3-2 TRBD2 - CASSQDYSSGKQTQYF TGTGCCAGCAGCCAAGATTATTCTAGCGGGAAACAGACCCAGTACTTC
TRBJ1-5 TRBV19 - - CASSIQQTSNQPQHF TGTGCCAGTAGTATCCAACAGACCAGCAATCAGCCCCAGCATTTT
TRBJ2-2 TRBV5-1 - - CASSLSPRSNTGELFF TGCGCCAGCAGCTTGAGTCCCAGATCGAACACCGGGGAGCTGTTTTTT
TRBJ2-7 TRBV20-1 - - CSLSLAYEQYF TGCTCCCTATCATTAGCCTACGAGCAGTACTTC
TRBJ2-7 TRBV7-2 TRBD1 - CASSFTGGPYEQYF TGTGCCAGCAGCTTTACAGGGGGTCCCTACGAGCAGTACTTC
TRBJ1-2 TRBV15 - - CATSRGRVNYGYTF TGTGCCACCAGCAGGGGCAGGGTGAACTATGGCTACACCTTC